This TCR beta chain was retrieved from a study of shared T cell receptors in the human thymus. The repertoire was sequenced with immunoSEQ multiplex PCR; TCRdb's copy has only in-frame clones and lacks some. The sample has 500,000 to 550,000 clones, approximately 80% seen once. The data were also submitted as part of a second study, on human thymus T cells. This second study says: Thymic TCR repertoires of unrelated people reportedly overlapped highly.

Sequencing used thymocytes. The clonotype was recovered from a boy younger than two with a congenital heart defect.

CDR3 loop: CASSSHAGGGDTGELFF. The CDR3 DNA reads TGTGCCAGCAGCTCCCACGCGGGAGGAGGGGACACCGGGGAGCTGTTTTTT. The chain is built from TRBV9 and TRBJ2-2, with 8 positions matching TRBD2. Germline lookup yields CDR1 SGDLS and CDR2 YYNGEE. After removal of 4 bases from V and 3 bases from J, the junction contained 11 bases not matched to a gene. This CDR3 is 17 amino acids long.